The 5 T cell receptor beta chains in this list originate from one sample, sequenced in a study of PD-1 blockade in classical Hodgkin lymphoma. Every patient relapsed after autologous stem cell transplantation, and brentuximab vedotin exposure varied. Magnetic negative selection isolated CD8+ T cells from thawed PBMCs. Assay: immunoSEQ multiplex PCR; the TCRdb copy retains only in-frame clones and omits some. This table holds about 4,500 clones, more than 60% found once. Sequences were derived from CD8+ T cells from blood, sampled at baseline. The origin of the receptors is a human donor with classical Hodgkin lymphoma.

The chain is built from TRBV19 and TRBJ2-7, with a weak D call TRBD1 (6 bases). Trimming shortened V by 5 bases and J by 0 bases, and 11 bases separated the two germline ends. Germline values: CDR1 LNHDA, CDR2 SQIVND (reference sequence). The CDR3 is made up of 14 amino acids. CDR3 DNA: TGTGCCAGTAGTGTCAGGGGTGGCTCCTACGAGCAGTACTTC. Translation gives CASSVRGGSYEQYF.

The table lists this clone with a count of one. The V and J genes are TRBV9 and TRBJ1-1; D gene uncertain. With 4 bases removed from V and 9 bases from J, the gap between germline ends came to 16 bases. Germline V CDR1 and CDR2: SGDLS, YYNGEE. The length of the CDR3 is 13 residues. CDR3 region: CASSSEGNEKAFF. Written as DNA, the CDR3 is TGTGCCAGCAGCTCAGAAGGGAACGAGAAAGCTTTCTTT.

By sample share, this clone is large (0.1 to 1%). The chain recombines TRBV7-8 with TRBJ2-1, with 8 bases identical to TRBD2. V dropped 4 bases and J dropped 6; count of bases not matched to a gene: 2. Germline values: CDR1 SGHVS, CDR2 FQNEAQ. The CDR3 totals 13 residues. The CDR3 loop is CASSWTSSNEQFF. CDR3 in DNA: TGTGCCAGCAGCTGGACTAGCTCCAATGAGCAGTTCTTC.

The rearrangement uses TRBV19 and TRBJ1-3; no clear D gene. V was trimmed by 2 bases and J by 1 base, leaving 9 bases between them. Germline V gene data show CDR1 as LNHDA and CDR2 as SQIVND (reference sequence). The CDR3 consists of 15 residues. CDR3 bases: TGTGCCAGTAGTATACAGGTTTTTTCTGGAAACACCATATATTTT. This translates into CASSIQVFSGNTIYF.

The chain joins TRBV7-9 to TRBJ2-5; D is possibly TRBD1 or TRBD2 (5 bases each). Trimming left V 5 bases short and J 2 bases short, with 18 bases between. Germline V lookup: CDR1 SEHNR, CDR2 FQNEAQ (reference sequence). The CDR3 is 16 residues long. The CDR3 DNA reads TGTGCCAGCAGCCACTACAGAGGGGCCGAGCAAGAGACCCAGTACTTC. The encoded protein is CASSHYRGAEQETQYF.